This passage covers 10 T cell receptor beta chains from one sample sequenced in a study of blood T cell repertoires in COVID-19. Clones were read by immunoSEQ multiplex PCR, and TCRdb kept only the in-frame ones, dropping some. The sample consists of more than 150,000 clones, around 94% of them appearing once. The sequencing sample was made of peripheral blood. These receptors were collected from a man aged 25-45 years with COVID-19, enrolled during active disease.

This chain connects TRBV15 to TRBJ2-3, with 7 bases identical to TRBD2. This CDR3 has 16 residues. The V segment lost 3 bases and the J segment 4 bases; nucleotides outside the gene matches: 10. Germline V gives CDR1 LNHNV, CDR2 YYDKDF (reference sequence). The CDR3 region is CATSRGGNPVADTQYF. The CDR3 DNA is TGTGCCACCAGCAGGGGGGGGAACCCGGTGGCAGATACGCAGTATTTT.

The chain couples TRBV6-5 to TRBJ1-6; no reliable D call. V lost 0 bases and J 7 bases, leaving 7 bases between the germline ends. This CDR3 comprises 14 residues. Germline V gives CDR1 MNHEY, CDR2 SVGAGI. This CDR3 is CASSYSTANSPLHF. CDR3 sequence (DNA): TGTGCCAGCAGTTACTCGACTGCGAATTCACCCCTCCACTTT.

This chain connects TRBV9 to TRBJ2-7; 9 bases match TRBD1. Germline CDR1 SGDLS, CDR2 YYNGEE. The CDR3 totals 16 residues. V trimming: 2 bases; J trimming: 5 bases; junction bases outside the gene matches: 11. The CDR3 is CASSVGSGTGLDEQYF. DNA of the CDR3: TGTGCCAGCAGCGTCGGATCCGGGACAGGGCTTGACGAGCAGTACTTC.

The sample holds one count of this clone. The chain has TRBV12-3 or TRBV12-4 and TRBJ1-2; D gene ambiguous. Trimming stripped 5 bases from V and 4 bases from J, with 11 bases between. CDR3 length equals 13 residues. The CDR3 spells CASSEWTVYGYTF. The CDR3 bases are TGTGCCAGCAGTGAATGGACTGTCTATGGCTACACCTTC.

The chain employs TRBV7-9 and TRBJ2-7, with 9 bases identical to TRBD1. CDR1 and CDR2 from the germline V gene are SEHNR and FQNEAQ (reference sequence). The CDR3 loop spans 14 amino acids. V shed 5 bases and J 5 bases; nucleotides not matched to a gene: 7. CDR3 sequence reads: CASSRQGDRDEQYF. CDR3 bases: TGTGCCAGCAGCCGACAGGGGGATCGGGACGAGCAGTACTTC.

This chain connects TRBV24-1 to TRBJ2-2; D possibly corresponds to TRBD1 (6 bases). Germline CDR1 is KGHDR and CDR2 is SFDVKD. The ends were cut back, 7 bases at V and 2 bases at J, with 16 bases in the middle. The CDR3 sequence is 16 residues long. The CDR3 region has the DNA TGTGCCACCAGCTCGGGTGGACAGCGTAACACCGGGGAGCTGTTTTTT. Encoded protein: CATSSGGQRNTGELFF.

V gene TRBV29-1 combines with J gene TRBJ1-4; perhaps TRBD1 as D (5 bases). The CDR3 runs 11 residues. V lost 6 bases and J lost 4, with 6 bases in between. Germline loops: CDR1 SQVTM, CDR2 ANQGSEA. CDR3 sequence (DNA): TGCAGCGTGACAGATAATGAAAAACTGTTTTTT. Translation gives CSVTDNEKLFF.

Written as DNA, the CDR3 is TGCAGCGTTGGAGGGACAGGGACCACAGATACGCAGTATTTT. This sequence encodes CSVGGTGTTDTQYF. The chain combines TRBV29-1 with TRBJ2-3; 9 positions agree with TRBD1. Germline V gene data show CDR1 as SQVTM and CDR2 as ANQGSEA. The CDR3 loop spans 14 amino acids. Trimming at V came to 4 bases and at J to 2 bases, leaving 4 bases not matched to a gene.

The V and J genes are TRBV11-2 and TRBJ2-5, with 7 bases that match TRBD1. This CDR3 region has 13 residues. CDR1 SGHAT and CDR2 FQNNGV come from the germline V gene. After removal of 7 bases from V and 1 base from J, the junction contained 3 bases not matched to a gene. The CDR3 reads CASKGTAQETQYF. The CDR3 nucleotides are TGTGCCAGCAAAGGGACAGCCCAAGAGACCCAGTACTTC.

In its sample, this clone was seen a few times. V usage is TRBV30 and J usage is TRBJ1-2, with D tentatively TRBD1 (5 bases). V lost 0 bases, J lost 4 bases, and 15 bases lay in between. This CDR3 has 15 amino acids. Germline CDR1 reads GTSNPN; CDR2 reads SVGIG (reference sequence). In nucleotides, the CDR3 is TGTGCCTGGAGTGTACTACGGGGGAATCGCTATGGCTACACCTTC. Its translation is CAWSVLRGNRYGYTF.